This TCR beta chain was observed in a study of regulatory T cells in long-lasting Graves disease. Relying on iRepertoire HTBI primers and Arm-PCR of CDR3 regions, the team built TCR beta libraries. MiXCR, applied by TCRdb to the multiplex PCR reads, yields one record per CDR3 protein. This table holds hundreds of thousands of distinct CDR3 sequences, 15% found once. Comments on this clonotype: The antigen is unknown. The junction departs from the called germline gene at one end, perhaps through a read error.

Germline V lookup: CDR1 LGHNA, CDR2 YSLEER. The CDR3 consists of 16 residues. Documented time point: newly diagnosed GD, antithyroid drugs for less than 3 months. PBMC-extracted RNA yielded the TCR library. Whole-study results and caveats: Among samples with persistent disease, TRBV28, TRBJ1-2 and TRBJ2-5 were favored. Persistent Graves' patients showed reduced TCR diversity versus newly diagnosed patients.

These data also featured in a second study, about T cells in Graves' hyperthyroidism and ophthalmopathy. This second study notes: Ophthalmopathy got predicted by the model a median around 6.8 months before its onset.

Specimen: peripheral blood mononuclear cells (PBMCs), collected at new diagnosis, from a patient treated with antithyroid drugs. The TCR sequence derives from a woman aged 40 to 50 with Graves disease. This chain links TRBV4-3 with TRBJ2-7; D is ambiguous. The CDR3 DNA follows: TGCGCCAGCAGCCAAGATTTTGGGCAGAAACACTACGGGCAGTACTTC. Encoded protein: CASSQDFGQKHYGQYF.